This is a list of T cell receptor beta chains from one sample in a study of T cell changes during pregnancy in multiple sclerosis. Sequencing used immunoSEQ multiplex PCR; TCRdb keeps in-frame clones, though not all of them. Seen here are around 48,000 clones, 92% observed once, and the top ten hold about 0.67%. Sequenced material: CD4+ T cells from peripheral blood mononuclear cells, taken in the third trimester of pregnancy. The receptors here all came from a female donor with multiple sclerosis, enrolled in a pregnancy study. The CDR3 runs from the conserved cysteine through the conserved F or W. The D gene is left open where the match is weak.

J,V,D,CDR3,DNA
TRBJ2-7,TRBV28,TRBD1,CASGQGPQRVSRYEQYF,TGTGCCAGCGGACAGGGGCCCCAGAGGGTTAGTCGTTACGAGCAGTACTTC
TRBJ2-1,TRBV11-1,TRBD1,CASLGVHRDRANEQFF,TGTGCCAGCTTGGGGGTACACCGGGACAGGGCGAATGAGCAGTTCTTC
TRBJ1-2,TRBV5-4,-,CASSEPAGQFYGYTF,TGTGCCAGCAGCGAACCAGCTGGACAGTTCTATGGCTACACCTTC
TRBJ2-1,TRBV7-9,-,CASSLKFWTGRGYNEQFF,TGTGCCAGCAGCTTAAAGTTTTGGACGGGCCGGGGTTACAATGAGCAGTTCTTC
TRBJ1-2,TRBV19,-,CASSILPGLYGYTF,TGTGCCAGTAGTATCCTCCCAGGGCTCTATGGCTACACCTTC
TRBJ1-2,TRBV5-1,-,CASSLGGGYGYTF,TGCGCCAGCAGCTTGGGAGGGGGCTATGGCTACACCTTC
TRBJ1-2,TRBV4-1,TRBD1,CASSHVRDRGHFNYGYTF,TGCGCCAGCAGCCACGTGCGGGACAGGGGGCATTTTAACTATGGCTACACCTTC
TRBJ2-1,TRBV4-2,TRBD2,CASSQEPLTSGSYNEQFF,TGTGCCAGCAGCCAAGAACCCCTGACTAGCGGATCCTACAATGAGCAGTTCTTC
TRBJ2-5,TRBV5-1,TRBD1,CASSVRTGGGETQYF,TGCGCCAGCAGCGTACGGACAGGGGGGGGAGAGACCCAGTACTTC
TRBJ2-1,TRBV2,-,CASKTSSYNEQFF,TGTGCCAGCAAAACCAGCTCCTACAATGAGCAGTTCTTC
TRBJ2-5,TRBV11-2,TRBD2,CASSLGSRAGGQETQYF,TGTGCCAGCAGCTTAGGTTCTAGGGCGGGAGGGCAAGAGACCCAGTACTTC